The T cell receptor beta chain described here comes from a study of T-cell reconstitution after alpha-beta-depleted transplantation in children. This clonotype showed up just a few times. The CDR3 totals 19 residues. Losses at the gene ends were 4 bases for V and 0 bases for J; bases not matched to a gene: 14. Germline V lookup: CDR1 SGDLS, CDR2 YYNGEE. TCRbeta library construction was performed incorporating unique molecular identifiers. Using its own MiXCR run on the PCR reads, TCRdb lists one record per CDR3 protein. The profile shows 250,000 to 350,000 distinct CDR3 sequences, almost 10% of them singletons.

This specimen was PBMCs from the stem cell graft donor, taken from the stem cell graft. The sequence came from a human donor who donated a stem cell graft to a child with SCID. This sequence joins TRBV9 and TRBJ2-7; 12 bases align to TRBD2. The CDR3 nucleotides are TGTGCCAGCAGCCCAGGGGCTAGCGGGGGGGTATCGAGCTCCTACGAGCAGTACTTC. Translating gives CASSPGASGGVSSSYEQYF.